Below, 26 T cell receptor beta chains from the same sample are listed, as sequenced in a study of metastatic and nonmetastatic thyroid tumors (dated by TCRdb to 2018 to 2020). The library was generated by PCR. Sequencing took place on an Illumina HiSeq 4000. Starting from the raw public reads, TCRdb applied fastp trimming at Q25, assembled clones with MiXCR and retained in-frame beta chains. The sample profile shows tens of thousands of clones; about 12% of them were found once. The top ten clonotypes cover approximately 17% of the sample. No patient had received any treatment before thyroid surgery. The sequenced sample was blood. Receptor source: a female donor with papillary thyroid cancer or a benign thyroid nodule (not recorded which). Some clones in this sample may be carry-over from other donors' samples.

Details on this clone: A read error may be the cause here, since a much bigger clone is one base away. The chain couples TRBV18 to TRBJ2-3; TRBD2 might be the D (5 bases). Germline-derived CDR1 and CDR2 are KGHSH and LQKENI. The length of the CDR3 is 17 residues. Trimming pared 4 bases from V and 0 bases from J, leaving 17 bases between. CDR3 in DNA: TGTGCCAGCTCACATAACCGACGAGGGTCCAGCACAGATACGCAGTATTTT. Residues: CASSHNRRGSSTDTQYF.

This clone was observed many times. DNA for the CDR3: TGTGCCAGCAGTCGGCAGGGACAGGTTCAGCCCCAGCATTTT. Amino acids: CASSRQGQVQPQHF. The rearrangement joins TRBV6-1 to TRBJ1-5, with TRBD1 identical over 8 bases. Germline V lookup: CDR1 MNHNS, CDR2 SASEGT. The length of the CDR3 is 14 residues. V shed 5 bases and J 6 bases; nucleotides not matched to a gene: 6.

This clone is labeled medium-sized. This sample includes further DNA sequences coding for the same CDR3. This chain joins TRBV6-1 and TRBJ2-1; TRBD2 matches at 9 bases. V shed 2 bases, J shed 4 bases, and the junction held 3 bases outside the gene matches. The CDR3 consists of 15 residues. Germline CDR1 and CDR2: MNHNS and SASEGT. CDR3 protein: CASSELAGPYNEQFF. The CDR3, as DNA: TGTGCCAGCAGTGAACTAGCGGGACCATACAATGAGCAGTTCTTC.

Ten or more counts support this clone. CDR3 in amino acids: CATSDLSDTQYF. The CDR3, as DNA: TGTGCCACCAGTGATTTGTCCGATACGCAGTATTTT. V and J are TRBV24-1 and TRBJ2-3; D is ambiguous. The CDR3 sequence is 12 residues long. The V and J ends lost 0 bases and 6 bases respectively, with 3 bases between them. CDR1 is KGHDR and CDR2 is SFDVKD in the germline V gene.

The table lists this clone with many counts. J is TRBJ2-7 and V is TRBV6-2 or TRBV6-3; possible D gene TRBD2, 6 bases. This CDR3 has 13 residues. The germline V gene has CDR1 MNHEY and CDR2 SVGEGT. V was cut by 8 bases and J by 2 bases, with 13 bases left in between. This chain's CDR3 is CASHDPGAYEQYF. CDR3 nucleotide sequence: TGTGCCAGCCATGATCCGGGGGCCTACGAGCAGTACTTC.

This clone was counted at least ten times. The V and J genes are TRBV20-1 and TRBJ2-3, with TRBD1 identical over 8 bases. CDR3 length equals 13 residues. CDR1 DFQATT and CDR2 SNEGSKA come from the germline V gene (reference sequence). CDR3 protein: CGVSDRGTDTQYF. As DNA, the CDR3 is TGCGGTGTCTCGGACAGGGGCACAGATACGCAGTATTTT.

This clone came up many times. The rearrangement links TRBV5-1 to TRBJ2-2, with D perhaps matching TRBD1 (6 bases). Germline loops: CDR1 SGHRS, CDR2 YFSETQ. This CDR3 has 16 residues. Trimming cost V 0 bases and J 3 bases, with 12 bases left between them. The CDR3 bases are TGCGCCAGCAGCTTGGCCCCTCAGGGGCACACCGGGGAGCTGTTTTTT. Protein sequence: CASSLAPQGHTGELFF.

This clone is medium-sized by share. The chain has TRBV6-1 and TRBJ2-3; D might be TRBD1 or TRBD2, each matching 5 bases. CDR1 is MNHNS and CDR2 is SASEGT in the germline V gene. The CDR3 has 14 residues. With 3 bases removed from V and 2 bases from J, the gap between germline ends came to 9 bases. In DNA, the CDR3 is TGTGCCAGCAGTGACCGGGACCTCACAGATACGCAGTATTTT. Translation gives CASSDRDLTDTQYF.

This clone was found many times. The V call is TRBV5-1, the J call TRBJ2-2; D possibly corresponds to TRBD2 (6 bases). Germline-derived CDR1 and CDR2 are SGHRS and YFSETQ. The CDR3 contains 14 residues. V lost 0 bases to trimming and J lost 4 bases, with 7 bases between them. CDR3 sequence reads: CASSLGEATGELFF. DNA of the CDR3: TGCGCCAGCAGCTTGGGGGAGGCCACCGGGGAGCTGTTTTTT.

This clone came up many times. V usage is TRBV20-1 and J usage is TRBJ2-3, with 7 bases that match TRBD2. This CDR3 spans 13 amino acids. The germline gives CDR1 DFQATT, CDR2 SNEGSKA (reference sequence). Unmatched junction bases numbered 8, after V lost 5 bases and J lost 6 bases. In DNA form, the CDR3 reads TGCAGTGCTCCTGGGGGGGGGTCGGATACGCAGTATTTT. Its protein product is CSAPGGGSDTQYF.

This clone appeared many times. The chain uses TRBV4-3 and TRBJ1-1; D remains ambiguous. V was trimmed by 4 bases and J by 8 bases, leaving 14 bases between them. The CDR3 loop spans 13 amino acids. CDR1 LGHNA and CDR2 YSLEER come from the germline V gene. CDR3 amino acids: CASSREVGGEAFF. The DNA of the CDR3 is TGCGCCAGCAGCCGAGAGGTTGGCGGCGAAGCTTTCTTT.

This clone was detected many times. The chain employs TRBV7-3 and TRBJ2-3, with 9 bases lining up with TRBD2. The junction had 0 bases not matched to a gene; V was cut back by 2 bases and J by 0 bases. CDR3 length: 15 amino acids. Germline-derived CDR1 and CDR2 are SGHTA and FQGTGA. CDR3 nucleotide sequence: TGTGCCAGCAGCTTACTAGCGGGAAGCACAGATACGCAGTATTTT. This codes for CASSLLAGSTDTQYF.

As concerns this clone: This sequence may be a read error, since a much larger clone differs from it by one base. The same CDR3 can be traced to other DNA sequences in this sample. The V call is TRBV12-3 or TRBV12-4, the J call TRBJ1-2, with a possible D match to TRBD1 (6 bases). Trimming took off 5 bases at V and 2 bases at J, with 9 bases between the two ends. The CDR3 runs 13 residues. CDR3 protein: CASSLGTNYGYTF. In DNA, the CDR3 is TGTGCCAGCAGTCTGGGGACAAACTATGGCTACACCTTC.

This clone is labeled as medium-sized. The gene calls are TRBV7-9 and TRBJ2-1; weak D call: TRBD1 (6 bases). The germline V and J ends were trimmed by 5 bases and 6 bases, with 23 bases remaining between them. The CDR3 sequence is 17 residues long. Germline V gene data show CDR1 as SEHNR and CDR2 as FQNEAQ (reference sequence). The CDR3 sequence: CASSPDSAIFLLNEQFF. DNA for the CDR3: TGTGCCAGCAGCCCGGACAGCGCCATATTCCTTCTCAATGAGCAGTTCTTC.

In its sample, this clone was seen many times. The DNA for the CDR3 is TGTGCCAGCTCAAACCTTTTGAACACTGAAGCTTTCTTT. Protein sequence: CASSNLLNTEAFF. The chain couples TRBV18 to TRBJ1-1; D gene uncertain. Between the trimmed V and J ends, which lost 5 bases and 0 bases, there was a span of 7 bases. Germline CDR1 reads KGHSH; CDR2 reads LQKENI. The CDR3 is 13 amino acids.

The chain's CDR3 is CSARSVGHDGTVNTGELFF. The DNA for the CDR3 is TGCAGTGCTAGATCGGTCGGTCATGATGGGACAGTGAACACCGGGGAGCTGTTTTTT. This chain joins TRBV20-1 and TRBJ2-2, with 7 bases lining up with TRBD1. CDR1 and CDR2 from the germline V gene are DFQATT and SNEGSKA (reference sequence). J lost 1 base, V lost 2 bases, and 16 bases had no gene match. This CDR3 has 19 amino acids.

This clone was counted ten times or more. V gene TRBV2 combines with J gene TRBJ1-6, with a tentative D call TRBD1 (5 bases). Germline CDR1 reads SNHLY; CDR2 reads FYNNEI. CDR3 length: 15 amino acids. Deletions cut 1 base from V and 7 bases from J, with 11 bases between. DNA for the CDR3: TGTGCCAGCAGTGAAGACGGGGCAGGAAATTCACCCCTCCACTTT. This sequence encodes CASSEDGAGNSPLHF.

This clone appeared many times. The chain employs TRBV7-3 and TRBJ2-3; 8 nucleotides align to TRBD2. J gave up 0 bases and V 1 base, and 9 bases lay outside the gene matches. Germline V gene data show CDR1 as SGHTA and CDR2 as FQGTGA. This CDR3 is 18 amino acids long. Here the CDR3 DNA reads TGTGCCAGCAGCTTAATTCCACTAGCGGAGACTAGCACAGATACGCAGTATTTT. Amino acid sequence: CASSLIPLAETSTDTQYF.

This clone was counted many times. The CDR3 spells CSASLDSPGGPQHF. The CDR3 nucleotides are TGCAGTGCTAGCTTAGACTCGCCGGGCGGGCCCCAGCATTTT. The chain combines TRBV20-1 with TRBJ1-5; D not certain. Germline-derived CDR1 and CDR2 are DFQATT and SNEGSKA (reference sequence). The CDR3 is 14 residues long. Trimming took off 3 bases at V and 9 bases at J, with 18 bases between the two ends.

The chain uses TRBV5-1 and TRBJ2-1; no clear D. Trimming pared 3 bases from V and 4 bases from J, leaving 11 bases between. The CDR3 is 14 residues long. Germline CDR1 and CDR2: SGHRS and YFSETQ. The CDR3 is CASSSMSFYNEQFF. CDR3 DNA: TGCGCCAGCAGCTCTATGTCTTTTTACAATGAGCAGTTCTTC.

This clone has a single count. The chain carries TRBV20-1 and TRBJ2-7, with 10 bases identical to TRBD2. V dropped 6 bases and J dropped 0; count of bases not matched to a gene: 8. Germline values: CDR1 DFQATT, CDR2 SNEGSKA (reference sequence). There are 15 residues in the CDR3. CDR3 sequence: CSASPAGGSSYEQYF. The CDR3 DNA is TGCAGTGCCAGCCCAGCGGGAGGGAGCTCCTACGAGCAGTACTTC.

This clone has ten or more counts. The chain's CDR3 is CASSQLAENLRAEQYF. CDR3 DNA: TGTGCCAGCAGCCAACTAGCGGAGAACCTTCGGGCTGAGCAGTACTTC. The chain combines TRBV3-1 with TRBJ2-7; TRBD2 aligns across 7 bases. V was pared by 2 bases and J by 7 bases, with 14 bases of the junction left unmatched. CDR1 and CDR2 (germline): LGHDT, YNNKEL (reference sequence). The CDR3 runs 16 residues.

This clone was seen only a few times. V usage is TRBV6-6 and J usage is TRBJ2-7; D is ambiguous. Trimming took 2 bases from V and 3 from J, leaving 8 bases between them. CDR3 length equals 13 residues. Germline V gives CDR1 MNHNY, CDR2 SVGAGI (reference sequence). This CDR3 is CASSYRVGYEQYF. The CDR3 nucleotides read TGTGCCAGCAGTTACAGGGTGGGCTACGAGCAGTACTTC.

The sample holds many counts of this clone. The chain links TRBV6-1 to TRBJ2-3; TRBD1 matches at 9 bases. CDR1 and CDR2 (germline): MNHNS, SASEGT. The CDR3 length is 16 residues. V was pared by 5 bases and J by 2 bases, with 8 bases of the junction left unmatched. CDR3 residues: CASSNLGTGTTDTQYF. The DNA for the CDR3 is TGTGCCAGCAGTAACCTCGGGACAGGGACCACAGATACGCAGTATTTT.

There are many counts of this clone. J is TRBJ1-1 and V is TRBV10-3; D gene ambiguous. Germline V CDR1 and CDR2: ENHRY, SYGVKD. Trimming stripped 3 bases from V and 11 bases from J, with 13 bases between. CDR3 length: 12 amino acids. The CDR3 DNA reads TGTGCCATCAGTGATGCCGGGCCTCCGGCTTTCTTT. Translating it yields CAISDAGPPAFF.

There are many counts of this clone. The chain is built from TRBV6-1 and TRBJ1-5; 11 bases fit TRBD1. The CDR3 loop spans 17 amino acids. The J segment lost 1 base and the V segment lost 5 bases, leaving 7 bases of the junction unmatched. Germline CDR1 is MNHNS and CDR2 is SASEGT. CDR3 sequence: CASSSKGQGASNQPQHF. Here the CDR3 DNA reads TGTGCCAGCAGTTCCAAAGGACAGGGGGCGAGCAATCAGCCCCAGCATTTT.